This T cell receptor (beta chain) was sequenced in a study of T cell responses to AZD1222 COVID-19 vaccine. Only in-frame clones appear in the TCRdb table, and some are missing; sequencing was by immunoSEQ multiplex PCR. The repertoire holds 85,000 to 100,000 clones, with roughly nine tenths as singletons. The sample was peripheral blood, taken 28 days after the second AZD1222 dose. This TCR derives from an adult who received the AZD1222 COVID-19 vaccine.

The DNA of the CDR3 is TGTGCCAGTAGCTTACCATCGGGCCACAGGGTAAATGAGCAGTTCTTC. It codes for CASSLPSGHRVNEQFF. The rearrangement links TRBV19 to TRBJ2-1, with D tentatively TRBD1 (6 bases). Between the trimmed V and J ends, which lost 6 bases and 7 bases, there was a span of 22 bases. This CDR3 contains 16 residues. Per germline, CDR1 LNHDA and CDR2 SQIVND (reference sequence).